This TCR beta chain was sequenced in a study of cytomegalovirus exposure and HLA in healthy donors. Study in general: The Caucasian-associated ancestry cluster contained more than 75% of the approximately 420 genotyped donors.

The PCR employed 60 Vbeta primers together with 13 Jbeta primers. Generated by immunoSEQ multiplex PCR, the TCRdb table keeps only in-frame clones and is missing some. The sample contains around 94,000 clones, over 65% of which appear only once. The CDR3 covers 14 residues. The V end lost 1 base, the J end lost 1 base, and 7 bases lay between the germline ends. From germline, CDR1 is MNHNY and CDR2 SVGAGI (reference sequence). In this sample, this clone turned up a few times. Its antigen remains unidentified. Findings and limits, study-wide: The study carried out a later analysis of TCR beta sequences. It associated around 17,000 of them with specific HLA alleles at a false discovery rate of 0.05.

The sequenced sample consisted of PBMCs. The receptor comes from a man aged 25 to 45 in good health and CMV-seronegative. The rearrangement joins TRBV6-6 to TRBJ1-1; the D is unclear. In nucleotides, the CDR3 is TGTGCCAGCAGTTACTGGTCAGAGAACACTGAAGCTTTCTTT. As protein: CASSYWSENTEAFF.